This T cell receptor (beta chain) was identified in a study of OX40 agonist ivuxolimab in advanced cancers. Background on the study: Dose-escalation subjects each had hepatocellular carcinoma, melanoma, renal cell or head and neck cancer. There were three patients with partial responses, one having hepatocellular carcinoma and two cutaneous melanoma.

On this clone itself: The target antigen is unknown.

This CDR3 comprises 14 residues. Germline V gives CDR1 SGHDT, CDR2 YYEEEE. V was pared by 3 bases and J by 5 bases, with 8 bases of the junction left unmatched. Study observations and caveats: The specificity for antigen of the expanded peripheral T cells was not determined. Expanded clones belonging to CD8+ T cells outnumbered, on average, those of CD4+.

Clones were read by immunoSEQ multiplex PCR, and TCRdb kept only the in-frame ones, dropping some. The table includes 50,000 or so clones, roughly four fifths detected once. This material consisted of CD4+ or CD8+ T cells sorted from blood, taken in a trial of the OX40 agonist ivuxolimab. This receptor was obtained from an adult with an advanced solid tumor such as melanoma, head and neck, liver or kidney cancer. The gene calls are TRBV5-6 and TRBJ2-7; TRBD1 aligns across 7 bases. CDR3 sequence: CASSSRTGWNEQYF. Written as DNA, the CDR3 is TGTGCCAGCAGCTCCCGGACAGGATGGAACGAGCAGTACTTC.